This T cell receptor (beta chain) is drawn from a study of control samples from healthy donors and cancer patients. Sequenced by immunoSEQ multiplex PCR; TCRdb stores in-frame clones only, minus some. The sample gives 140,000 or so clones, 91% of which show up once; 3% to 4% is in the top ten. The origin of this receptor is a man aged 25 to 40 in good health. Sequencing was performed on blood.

The CDR3 DNA reads as TGTGCCAGTAGTTGGGGACAGGGGCTCGACGAGCAGTACTTC. It specifies CASSWGQGLDEQYF. J is TRBJ2-7 and V is TRBV19, with 10 bases that match TRBD1. CDR3 length equals 14 residues. Germline-derived CDR1 and CDR2 are LNHDA and SQIVND (reference sequence). V lost 5 bases to trimming and J lost 5 bases; unmatched junction nucleotides: 6. Variable domain in full (rest from reference TRBV19 and TRBJ2-7): DGGITQSPKYLFRKEGQNVTLSCEQNLNHDAMYWYRQDPGQGLRLIYYSQIVNDFQKGDIAEGYSVSREKKESFPLTVTSAQKNPTAFYLCASSWGQGLDEQYFGPGTRLTVT.